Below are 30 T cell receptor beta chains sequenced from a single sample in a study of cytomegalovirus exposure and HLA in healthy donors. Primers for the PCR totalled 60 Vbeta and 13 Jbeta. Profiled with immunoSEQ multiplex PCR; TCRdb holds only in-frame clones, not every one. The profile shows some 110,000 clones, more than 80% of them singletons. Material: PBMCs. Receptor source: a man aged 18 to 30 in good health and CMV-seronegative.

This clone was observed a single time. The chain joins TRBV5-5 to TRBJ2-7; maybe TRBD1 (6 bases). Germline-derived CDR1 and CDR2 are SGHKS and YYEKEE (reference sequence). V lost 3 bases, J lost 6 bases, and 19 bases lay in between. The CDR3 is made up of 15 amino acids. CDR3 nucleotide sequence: TGTGCCAGCAGCTGGGTAGGGCAGGGGAACCGCGAGCAGTACTTC. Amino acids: CASSWVGQGNREQYF.

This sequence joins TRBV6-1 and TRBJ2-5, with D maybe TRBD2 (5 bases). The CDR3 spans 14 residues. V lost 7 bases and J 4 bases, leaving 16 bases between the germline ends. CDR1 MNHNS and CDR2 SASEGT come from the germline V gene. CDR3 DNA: TGTGCCAGCACCTTAACCGGGGTCGGAGAGACCCAGTACTTC. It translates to CASTLTGVGETQYF.

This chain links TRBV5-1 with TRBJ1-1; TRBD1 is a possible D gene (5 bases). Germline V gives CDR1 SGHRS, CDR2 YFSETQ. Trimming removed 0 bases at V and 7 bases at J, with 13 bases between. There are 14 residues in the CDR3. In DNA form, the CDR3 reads TGCGCCAGCAGCTTGGCGCGGGGGAGGAGTGAAGCTTTCTTT. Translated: CASSLARGRSEAFF. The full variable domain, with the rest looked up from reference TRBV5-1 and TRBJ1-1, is KAGVTQTPRYLIKTRGQQVTLSCSPISGHRSVSWYQQTPGQGLQFLFEYFSETQRNKGNFPGRFSGRQFSNSRSEMNVSTLELGDSALYLCASSLARGRSEAFFGQGTRLTVV.

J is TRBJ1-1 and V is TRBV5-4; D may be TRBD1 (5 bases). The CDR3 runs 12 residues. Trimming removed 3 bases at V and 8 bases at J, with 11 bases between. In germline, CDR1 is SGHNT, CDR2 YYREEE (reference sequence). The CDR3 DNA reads TGTGCCAGCAGCTCCGACAGCACCGAAGCTTTCTTT. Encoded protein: CASSSDSTEAFF.

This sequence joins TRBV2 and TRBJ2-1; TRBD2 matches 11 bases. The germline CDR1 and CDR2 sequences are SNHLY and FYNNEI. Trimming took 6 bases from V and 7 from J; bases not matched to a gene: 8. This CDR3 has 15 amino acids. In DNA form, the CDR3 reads TGTGCCAGCAGGGGGGGACTAGCGGAGAGGAATGAGCAGTTCTTC. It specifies CASRGGLAERNEQFF. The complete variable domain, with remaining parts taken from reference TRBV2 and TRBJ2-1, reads EPEVTQTPSHQVTQMGQEVILRCVPISNHLYFYWYRQILGQKVEFLVSFYNNEISEKSEIFDDQFSVERPDGSNFTLKIRSTKLEDSAMYFCASRGGLAERNEQFFGPGTRLTVL.

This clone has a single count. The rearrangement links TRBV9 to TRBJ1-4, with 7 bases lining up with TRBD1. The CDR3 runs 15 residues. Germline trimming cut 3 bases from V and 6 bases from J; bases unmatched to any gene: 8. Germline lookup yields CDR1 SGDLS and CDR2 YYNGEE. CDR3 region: CASSGGGSDYEKLFF. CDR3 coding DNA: TGTGCCAGCAGCGGAGGGGGCTCCGACTATGAAAAACTGTTTTTT.

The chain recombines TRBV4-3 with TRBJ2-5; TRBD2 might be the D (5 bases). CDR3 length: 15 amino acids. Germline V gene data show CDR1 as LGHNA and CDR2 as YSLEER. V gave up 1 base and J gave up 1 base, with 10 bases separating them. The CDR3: CASSQATGFQETQYF. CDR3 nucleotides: TGCGCCAGCAGCCAAGCGACGGGATTCCAAGAGACCCAGTACTTC.

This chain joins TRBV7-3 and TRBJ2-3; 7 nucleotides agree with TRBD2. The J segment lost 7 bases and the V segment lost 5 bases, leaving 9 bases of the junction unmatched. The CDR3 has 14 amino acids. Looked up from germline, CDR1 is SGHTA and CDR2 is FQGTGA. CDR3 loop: CASSPGLEGNTQYF. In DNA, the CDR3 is TGTGCCAGCAGCCCTGGACTAGAGGGGAATACGCAGTATTTT.

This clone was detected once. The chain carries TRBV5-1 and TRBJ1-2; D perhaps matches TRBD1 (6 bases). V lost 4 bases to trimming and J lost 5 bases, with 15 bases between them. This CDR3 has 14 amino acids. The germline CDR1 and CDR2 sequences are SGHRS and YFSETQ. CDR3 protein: CASSLRTAAYGYTF. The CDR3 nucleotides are TGCGCCAGCAGCCTCAGGACAGCAGCTTATGGCTACACCTTC. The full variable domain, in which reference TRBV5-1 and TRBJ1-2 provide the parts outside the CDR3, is KAGVTQTPRYLIKTRGQQVTLSCSPISGHRSVSWYQQTPGQGLQFLFEYFSETQRNKGNFPGRFSGRQFSNSRSEMNVSTLELGDSALYLCASSLRTAAYGYTFGSGTRLTVV.

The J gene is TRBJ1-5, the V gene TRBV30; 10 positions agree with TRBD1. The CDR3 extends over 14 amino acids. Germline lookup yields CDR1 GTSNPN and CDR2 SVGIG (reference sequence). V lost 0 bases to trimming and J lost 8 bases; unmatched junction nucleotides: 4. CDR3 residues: CAWSVGQGEKPQHF. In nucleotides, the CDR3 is TGTGCCTGGAGTGTAGGACAGGGGGAAAAGCCCCAGCATTTT.

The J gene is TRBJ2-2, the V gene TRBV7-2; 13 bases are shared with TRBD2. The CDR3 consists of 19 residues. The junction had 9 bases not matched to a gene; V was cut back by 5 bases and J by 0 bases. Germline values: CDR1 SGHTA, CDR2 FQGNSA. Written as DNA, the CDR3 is TGTGCCAGCAGCCGGATCGGGACTAGCGGGACTTCGAACACCGGGGAGCTGTTTTTT. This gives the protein CASSRIGTSGTSNTGELFF.

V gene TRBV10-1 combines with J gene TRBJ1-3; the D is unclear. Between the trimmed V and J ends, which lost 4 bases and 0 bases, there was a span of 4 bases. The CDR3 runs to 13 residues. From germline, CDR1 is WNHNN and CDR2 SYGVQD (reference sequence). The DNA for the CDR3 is TGCGCCAGCAGTGCCGGCTCTGGAAACACCATATATTTT. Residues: CASSAGSGNTIYF.

CDR3 DNA sequence: TGTGCCTGGAGTGTCCAGGCGCCCCGGACAGATACGCAGTATTTT. Residues: CAWSVQAPRTDTQYF. The chain carries TRBV30 and TRBJ2-3; D uncertain. Trimming took 0 bases from V and 3 from J, leaving 13 bases between them. The CDR3 sequence is 15 residues long. CDR1 is GTSNPN, CDR2 SVGIG, per germline (reference sequence).

CDR3 sequence reads: CASTLTGVGETQYF. The CDR3 DNA is TGTGCCAGCACCTTAACCGGGGTCGGAGAGACCCAGTACTTC. The chain has TRBV6-5 and TRBJ2-5; tentative D call: TRBD2 (5 bases). CDR1 is MNHEY, CDR2 SVGAGI, per germline. This CDR3 region has 14 residues. Between the trimmed V and J ends, which lost 7 bases and 4 bases, there was a span of 16 bases.

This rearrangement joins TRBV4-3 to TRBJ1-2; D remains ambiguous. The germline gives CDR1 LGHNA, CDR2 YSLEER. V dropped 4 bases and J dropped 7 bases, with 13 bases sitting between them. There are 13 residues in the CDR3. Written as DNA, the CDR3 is TGCGCCAGCAGCCCCCGAGACATCTGTGGCTACACCTTC. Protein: CASSPRDICGYTF.

In DNA, the CDR3 is TGTGCCAGCAGCACGGGTCCTAGCGGGTACAATGAGCAGTTCTTC. Its protein is CASSTGPSGYNEQFF. The rearrangement joins TRBV5-6 to TRBJ2-1, with TRBD2 matching over 8 bases. CDR3 length equals 15 residues. The J segment lost 4 bases and the V segment lost 4 bases, leaving 7 bases of the junction unmatched. Looked up from germline, CDR1 is SGHDT and CDR2 is YYEEEE.

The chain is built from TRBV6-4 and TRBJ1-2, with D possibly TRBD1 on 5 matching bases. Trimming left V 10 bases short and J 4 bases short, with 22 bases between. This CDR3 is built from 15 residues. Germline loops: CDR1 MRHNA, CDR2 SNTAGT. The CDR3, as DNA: TGTGCCAATCCACCCCTGCAGGGCAGTGGCTATGGCTACACCTTC. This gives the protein CANPPLQGSGYGYTF.

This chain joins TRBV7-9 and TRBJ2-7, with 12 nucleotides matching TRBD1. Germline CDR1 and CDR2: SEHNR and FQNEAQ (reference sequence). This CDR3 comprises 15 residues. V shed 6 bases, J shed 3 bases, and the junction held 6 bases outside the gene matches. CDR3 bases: TGTGCCAGCAGTTACGGGACAGGGGGCAGCTACGAGCAGTACTTC. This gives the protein CASSYGTGGSYEQYF.

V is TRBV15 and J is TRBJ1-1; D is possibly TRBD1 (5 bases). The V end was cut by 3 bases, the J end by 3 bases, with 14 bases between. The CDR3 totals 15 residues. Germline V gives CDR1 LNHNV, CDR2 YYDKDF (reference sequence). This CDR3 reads CATSRTPGGDTEAFF. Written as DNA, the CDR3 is TGTGCCACCAGCAGGACCCCCGGGGGTGACACTGAAGCTTTCTTT. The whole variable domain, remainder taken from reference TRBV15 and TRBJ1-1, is DAMVIQNPRYQVTQFGKPVTLSCSQTLNHNVMYWYQQKSSQAPKLLFHYYDKDFNNEADTPDNFQSRRPNTSFCFLDIRSPGLGDTAMYLCATSRTPGGDTEAFFGQGTRLTVV.

CDR3 DNA sequence: TGTGCCAGCAGCTTTTCCAGGGGGGTACAGGGGTCCTACGAGCAGTACTTC. Its protein is CASSFSRGVQGSYEQYF. This chain uses TRBV5-4 with TRBJ2-7, with D maybe TRBD1 (7 bases). The CDR3 spans 17 residues. Germline values: CDR1 SGHNT, CDR2 YYREEE (reference sequence). The germline V and J ends were trimmed by 2 bases and 1 base, with 19 bases remaining between them.

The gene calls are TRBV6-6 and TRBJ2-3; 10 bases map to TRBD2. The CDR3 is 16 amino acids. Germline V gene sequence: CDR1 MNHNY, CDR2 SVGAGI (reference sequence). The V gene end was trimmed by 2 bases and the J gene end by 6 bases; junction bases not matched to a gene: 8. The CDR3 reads CASSYPRDSGRDTQYF. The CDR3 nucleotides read TGTGCCAGCAGTTACCCCAGGGATAGCGGGAGGGATACGCAGTATTTT.

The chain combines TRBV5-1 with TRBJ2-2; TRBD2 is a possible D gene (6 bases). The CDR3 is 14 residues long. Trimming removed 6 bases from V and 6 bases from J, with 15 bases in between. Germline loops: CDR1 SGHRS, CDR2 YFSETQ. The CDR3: CASTRDGGPGELFF. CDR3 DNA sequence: TGCGCCAGCACCCGAGACGGGGGACCCGGGGAGCTGTTTTTT.

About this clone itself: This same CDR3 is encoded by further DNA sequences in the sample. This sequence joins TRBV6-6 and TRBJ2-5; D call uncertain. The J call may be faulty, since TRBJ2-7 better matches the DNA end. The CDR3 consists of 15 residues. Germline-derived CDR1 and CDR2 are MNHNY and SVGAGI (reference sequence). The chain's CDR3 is CASSYSSKSSYEQYF. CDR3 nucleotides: TGTGCCAGCAGTTACTCGAGCAAAAGCTCCTACGAGCAGTACTTC.

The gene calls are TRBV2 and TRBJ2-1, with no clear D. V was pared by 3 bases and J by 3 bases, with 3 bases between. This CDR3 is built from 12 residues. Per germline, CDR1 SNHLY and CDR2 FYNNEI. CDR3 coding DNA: TGTGCCAGCAGTGACAGCTACAATGAGCAGTTCTTC. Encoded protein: CASSDSYNEQFF.

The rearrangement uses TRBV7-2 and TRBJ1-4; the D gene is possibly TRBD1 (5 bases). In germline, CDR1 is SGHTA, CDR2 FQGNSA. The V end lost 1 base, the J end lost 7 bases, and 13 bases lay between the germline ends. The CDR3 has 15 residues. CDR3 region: CASSLGVRAREKLFF. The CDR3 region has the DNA TGTGCCAGCAGCTTAGGTGTCAGGGCGCGTGAAAAACTGTTTTTT.

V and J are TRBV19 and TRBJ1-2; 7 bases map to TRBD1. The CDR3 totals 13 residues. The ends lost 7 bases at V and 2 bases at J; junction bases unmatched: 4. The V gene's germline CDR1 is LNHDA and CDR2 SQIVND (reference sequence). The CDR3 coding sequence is TGTGCCAGTAAGACGACAGGGAACTATGGCTACACCTTC. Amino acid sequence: CASKTTGNYGYTF.

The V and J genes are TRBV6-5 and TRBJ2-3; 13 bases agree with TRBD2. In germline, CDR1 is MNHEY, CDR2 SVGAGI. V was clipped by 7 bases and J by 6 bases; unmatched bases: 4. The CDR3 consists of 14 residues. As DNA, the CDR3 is TGTGCCAGCACCGGACTAGCGGGAGCGGATACGCAGTATTTT. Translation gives CASTGLAGADTQYF.

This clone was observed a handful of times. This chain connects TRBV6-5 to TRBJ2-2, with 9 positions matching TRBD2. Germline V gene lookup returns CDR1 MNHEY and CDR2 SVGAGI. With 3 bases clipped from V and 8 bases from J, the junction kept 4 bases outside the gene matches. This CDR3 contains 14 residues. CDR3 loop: CASSYVSGSGELFF. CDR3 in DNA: TGTGCCAGCAGTTATGTTAGCGGGAGTGGGGAGCTGTTTTTT.

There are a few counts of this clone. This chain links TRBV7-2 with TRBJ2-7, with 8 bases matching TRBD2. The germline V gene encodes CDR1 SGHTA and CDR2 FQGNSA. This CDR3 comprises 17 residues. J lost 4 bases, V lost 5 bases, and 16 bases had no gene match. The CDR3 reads CASSADTGLVLFYEQYF. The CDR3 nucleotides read TGTGCCAGCAGCGCCGATACGGGACTAGTCTTGTTTTACGAGCAGTACTTC.

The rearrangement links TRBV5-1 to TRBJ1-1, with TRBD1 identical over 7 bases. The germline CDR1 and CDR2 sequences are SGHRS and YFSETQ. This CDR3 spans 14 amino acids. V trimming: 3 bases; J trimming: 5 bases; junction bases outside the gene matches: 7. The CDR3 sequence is CASSSRQGWTEAFF. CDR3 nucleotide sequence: TGCGCCAGCAGCTCACGACAGGGTTGGACTGAAGCTTTCTTT.